Listed here are 15 T cell receptor beta chains from one sample, sequenced in a study of T-cell reconstitution after alpha-beta-depleted transplantation in children. Researchers prepared the TCRbeta library using unique molecular identifiers, the study reports. TCRdb re-derived calls from the PCR reads in MiXCR, one entry per CDR3 protein. Among 65,000 to 75,000 distinct CDR3 sequences listed, 4.9% were seen once. The input for sequencing was PBMCs, mostly from graft donor cells, taken 180 days after TCRalphabeta/CD19-depleted stem cell transplant. Source of these receptors: a boy in the first two years of life who had a stem cell transplant for acute myeloid leukemia, so the T cells may come from the graft donor.

This clonotype was seen many times. The J gene is TRBJ2-2, the V gene TRBV7-9; 13 nucleotides align to TRBD2. This CDR3 contains 17 residues. Per germline, CDR1 SEHNR and CDR2 FQNEAQ (reference sequence). The ends lost 4 bases at V and 3 bases at J; junction bases unmatched: 5. The CDR3, as DNA: TGTGCCAGCAGCTCCGGACTAGCGGGGGCCTACACCGGGGAGCTGTTTTTT. Its protein product is CASSSGLAGAYTGELFF.

This clonotype has a count of ten or more. The chain joins TRBV9 to TRBJ1-1; D is unresolved. The CDR3 contains 15 residues. Germline CDR1 reads SGDLS; CDR2 reads YYNGEE. The ends were cut back, 1 base at V and 2 bases at J, with 12 bases in the middle. The CDR3 here is CASSVTGLPNTEAFF. Here the CDR3 DNA reads TGTGCCAGCAGCGTAACTGGTTTACCTAACACTGAAGCTTTCTTT.

This clonotype was seen at least ten times. The chain has TRBV5-1 and TRBJ2-4; possibly TRBD2 for D (5 bases). This CDR3 is 12 amino acids long. Per germline, CDR1 SGHRS and CDR2 YFSETQ. The V and J ends lost 6 bases and 3 bases respectively, with 7 bases between them. CDR3 sequence reads: CASKDYKNIQYF. The CDR3 bases are TGCGCCAGCAAAGACTACAAAAACATTCAGTACTTC.

Details on this clonotype: A read error is possible here, since a much larger clone lies one base away. This chain links TRBV30 with TRBJ1-1; D may be TRBD1 (5 bases). Germline CDR1 GTSNPN, CDR2 SVGIG (reference sequence). The length of the CDR3 is 13 residues. CDR3 residues: CARSVGGTTEAFF. CDR3 DNA: TGTGCCCGGAGTGTTGGGGGAACCACTGAAGCTTTCTTT.

In its sample, this clonotype ranks as medium-sized. Compared with germline, one end of the junction differs, possibly owing to a read error. The genes are TRBV3-1 and TRBJ2-3; possibly TRBD2 for D (6 bases). The CDR3 runs 17 residues. Germline V gives CDR1 LGHDT, CDR2 YNNKEL (reference sequence). The CDR3 region has the DNA TGTGCCAGCAGCAAAGACTGGAGGGATGGGTCCACAGATACGCAGTATTTT. It codes for CASSKDWRDGSTDTQYF.

In this sample, this clonotype turned up many times. The CDR3 DNA reads TGTGCCAGCAACGATTGGCCAAACCAAGAGACCCAGTACTTC. Encoded protein: CASNDWPNQETQYF. The chain links TRBV6-2 or TRBV6-3 to TRBJ2-5; no firm D call. The CDR3 consists of 14 residues. V lost 7 bases to trimming and J lost 0 bases, with 12 bases between them. CDR1 is MNHEY, CDR2 SVGEGT, per germline.

There are many counts of this clonotype. The genes are TRBV12-3 or TRBV12-4 and TRBJ2-2; 7 nucleotides match TRBD2. V lost 5 bases and J lost 5; bases outside the gene matches: 5. The CDR3 has 14 amino acids. CDR3 loop: CASSTLAATGELFF. The CDR3 region has the DNA TGTGCCAGCAGTACCCTAGCGGCTACCGGGGAGCTGTTTTTT.

This clonotype is labeled as medium-sized (0.01 to 0.1%). This chain connects TRBV12-3 or TRBV12-4 to TRBJ2-1; 10 bases line up with TRBD2. The CDR3 spans 15 residues. V was clipped by 5 bases and J by 10 bases; unmatched bases: 11. In DNA form, the CDR3 reads TGTGCCAGCAGTGCCCCCGAGCGGGGGGGGAGGGAGCAGTTCTTC. Amino acids: CASSAPERGGREQFF.

This clonotype has a handful of counts. This chain joins TRBV10-3 and TRBJ2-1; 16 bases align to TRBD2. Germline lookup yields CDR1 ENHRY and CDR2 SYGVKD. This CDR3 is built from 16 residues. V gave up 6 bases and J gave up 9 bases; unmatched junction bases: 8. Written as DNA, the CDR3 is TGTGCCATCAGCCCCGGGACTAGCGGGGGGGAAGGTGAGCAGTTCTTC. Amino acid sequence: CAISPGTSGGEGEQFF.

This clonotype was detected many times. The rearrangement joins TRBV7-9 to TRBJ2-2; 8 bases match TRBD2. The CDR3 has 16 residues. Germline loops: CDR1 SEHNR, CDR2 FQNEAQ (reference sequence). V was clipped by 3 bases and J by 3 bases; unmatched bases: 6. CDR3 region: CASSFGLARDTGELFF. In DNA form, the CDR3 reads TGTGCCAGCAGCTTCGGACTAGCACGGGACACCGGGGAGCTGTTTTTT. The variable domain in full, with the rest retrieved from reference TRBV7-9 and TRBJ2-2, is DTGVSQNPRHKITKRGQNVTFRCDPISEHNRLYWYRQTLGQGPEFLTYFQNEAQLEKSRLLSDRFSAERPKGSFSTLEIQRTEQGDSAMYLCASSFGLARDTGELFFGEGSRLTVL.

This clonotype was observed a single time. This rearrangement joins TRBV14 to TRBJ2-1; 9 bases are shared with TRBD1. The length of the CDR3 is 14 residues. The J segment lost 9 bases and the V segment lost 6 bases, leaving 9 bases of the junction unmatched. Germline V lookup: CDR1 SGHDN, CDR2 FVKESK. The CDR3 loop reads CASRRQGVVGEQFF. CDR3 sequence (DNA): TGTGCCAGCAGACGACAGGGGGTTGTAGGTGAGCAGTTCTTC.

In its sample, this clonotype was seen many times. This rearrangement joins TRBV18 to TRBJ2-7; the match to TRBD2 covers 7 bases. V gave up 3 bases and J gave up 3 bases; unmatched junction bases: 8. The germline V gene has CDR1 KGHSH and CDR2 LQKENI. The CDR3 extends over 15 amino acids. In DNA, the CDR3 is TGTGCCAGCTCACCGGAGGGAGGGTACCTCTACGAGCAGTACGTC. Amino acid sequence: CASSPEGGYLYEQYV.

This clonotype was detected many times. CDR3: CASSLDRVGELFF. CDR3 DNA sequence: TGTGCCAGCAGTTTAGACAGAGTCGGGGAGCTGTTTTTT. J is TRBJ2-2 and V is TRBV12-3 or TRBV12-4; D remains unclear. CDR3 length equals 13 residues. Trimming left V 1 base short and J 7 bases short, with 7 bases between.

This clonotype was detected many times. The chain has TRBV3-1 and TRBJ1-1; 7 bases line up with TRBD1. After removal of 4 bases from V and 1 base from J, the junction contained 9 bases not matched to a gene. The CDR3 extends over 16 amino acids. Germline loops: CDR1 LGHDT, CDR2 YNNKEL (reference sequence). CDR3 nucleotide sequence: TGTGCCAGCAGCCCCGCGGGACGACAGGGGAACACTGAAGCTTTCTTT. Protein: CASSPAGRQGNTEAFF.

This clonotype was recorded many times. The chain carries TRBV29-1 and TRBJ1-1, with D possibly TRBD1 on 5 matching bases. The CDR3 is 13 residues long. V was clipped by 3 bases and J by 1 base, with 9 bases between them. CDR1 SQVTM and CDR2 ANQGSEA come from the germline V gene. The CDR3 loop reads CSVDVRANTEAFF. The CDR3 DNA reads as TGCAGCGTTGACGTCAGGGCGAACACTGAAGCTTTCTTT.